This is a list of T cell receptor beta chains from one sample in a study of radiotherapy plus CTLA-4 blockade in lung cancer. Sequenced by immunoSEQ multiplex PCR; TCRdb stores in-frame clones only, minus some. The sample holds 50,000 to 85,000 clones, about 83% seen once. Sample: peripheral blood, taken from a patient treated with radiotherapy plus ipilimumab. The receptors shown here come from a human donor with non-small cell lung cancer who had a partial response to radiotherapy plus ipilimumab. Each CDR3 is given with its conserved first and last residue. D genes are given only for firm matches. Clone size is given for some rows only: seen once, a few or many times, or a class if the clone is expanded.

TRBD2	TRBV2	TRBJ2-3	.	TGTGCCAGCAGTGACTCTAGCGGGGGCACAGATACGCAGTATTTT	CASSDSSGGTDTQYF
TRBD2	TRBV19	TRBJ2-7	.	TGTGCCAGTACCATCCCAGGAGCGGGAGTCGTCTACGAGCAGTACTTC	CASTIPGAGVVYEQYF
TRBD2	TRBV27	TRBJ2-1	.	TGTGCCAGCAGACCACGGACTAGACTCTACAATGAGCAGTTCTTC	CASRPRTRLYNEQFF
TRBD1	TRBV27	TRBJ2-2	.	TGTGCCAGCAGTTCTGCCGGGACAGGAAATACCGGGGAGCTGTTTTTT	CASSSAGTGNTGELFF
.	TRBV28	TRBJ1-4	.	TGTGCCAGCAGCCGGGTGAGGAGGTTGGAAGAAAAACTGTTTTTT	CASSRVRRLEEKLFF
.	TRBV9	TRBJ2-1	.	TGTGCCAGCAGCTTCCCGGGACTGGGGAATGAGCAGTTCTTC	CASSFPGLGNEQFF
TRBD1	TRBV27	TRBJ2-7	.	TGTGCCAGCAGTTTTGGGGTAGGACAGGCCGGTATCGAGCAGTACTTC	CASSFGVGQAGIEQYF
.	TRBV2	TRBJ1-3	.	TGTGCCGGGACATACTCTGGAAACACCATATATTTT	CAGTYSGNTIYF
.	TRBV30	TRBJ2-7	.	TGTGCCTGGAGCCATCAGGGGTACTACGAGCAGTACTTC	CAWSHQGYYEQYF
.	TRBV7-9	TRBJ2-2	.	TGTGCCAGCAGCTTAGTCTTGAACACCGGGGAGCTGTTTTTT	CASSLVLNTGELFF
.	TRBV6-1	TRBJ1-1	.	TGTGCCAGCAGGGTGGGCTTGAACACTGAAGCTTTCTTT	CASRVGLNTEAFF
.	TRBV28	TRBJ2-7	few	TGTGCCAGCACTGGACTTCGGTTCAGCTCCTACGAGCAGTACTTC	CASTGLRFSSYEQYF
.	TRBV7-3	TRBJ2-1	.	TGTGCCAGCAGCGGCGGGACTTACAATGAGCAGTTCTTC	CASSGGTYNEQFF
TRBD2	TRBV6-1	TRBJ2-7	.	TGTGCCAGCAGTGAGGGGGGGACGGCTTCGAGGGAGCAGTACTTC	CASSEGGTASREQYF
.	TRBV6-1	TRBJ1-5	.	TGTGCCAGCAGTGAAGCGGCGGGGTCGCGTCAGCCCCAGCATTTT	CASSEAAGSRQPQHF
TRBD1	TRBV5-1	TRBJ1-2	.	TGCGCCAGCAGCGATAAACAGGGGGACGGCTACACCTTC	CASSDKQGDGYTF
.	TRBV6-5	TRBJ2-1	.	TGTGCCAGCACCCCGGCAGGGAAGGATGAGCAGTTCTTC	CASTPAGKDEQFF
TRBD2	TRBV6-5	TRBJ2-1	.	TGTGCCAGCAGTTACTCGATCCTAGCGGGAGCGAATGAGCAGTTCTTC	CASSYSILAGANEQFF
.	TRBV9	TRBJ1-3	.	TGTGCCAGCAGCGCCAGGCTAGCTTCCTCTGGAAACACCATATATTTT	CASSARLASSGNTIYF
TRBD2	TRBV28	TRBJ2-1	.	TGTGCCAGCAGCCCCTTACTAGCGGGAGAGGGCAATGAGCAGTTCTTC	CASSPLLAGEGNEQFF
.	TRBV14	TRBJ2-2	once	TGTGCCAGCAGCCAAGCCTCCACCGGGGAGCTGTTTTTT	CASSQASTGELFF
TRBD1	TRBV5-1	TRBJ2-4	.	TGCGCCAGCAGCAGGGACAGGGGGCGGAACATTCAGTACTTC	CASSRDRGRNIQYF
.	TRBV5-5	TRBJ2-2	.	TGTGCCAGCTCGACAGGCCGGTCCACCGGGGAGCTGTTTTTT	CASSTGRSTGELFF
.	TRBV4-2	TRBJ2-7	.	TGTGCCAGCAGTCATACTAGCTCCGAGCAGTACTTC	CASSHTSSEQYF
.	TRBV7-9	TRBJ1-1	once	TGTGCCAGCAGCCCTGGTCTTTCGGCAGGGCCCACTGAAGCTTTCTTT	CASSPGLSAGPTEAFF
TRBD2	TRBV6-1	TRBJ2-7	few	TGTGCCAGCAGCGCGACTAGCGGGGACTACGAGCAGTACTTC	CASSATSGDYEQYF
TRBD1	TRBV27	TRBJ2-1	.	TGTGCCAGCAGGACAGGGGGTACTTTTTACAATGAGCAGTTCTTC	CASRTGGTFYNEQFF
TRBD1	TRBV27	TRBJ2-7	.	TGTGCCAGCAGTTCCGACGGGACAGGAGGTAACGAGCAGTACTTC	CASSSDGTGGNEQYF